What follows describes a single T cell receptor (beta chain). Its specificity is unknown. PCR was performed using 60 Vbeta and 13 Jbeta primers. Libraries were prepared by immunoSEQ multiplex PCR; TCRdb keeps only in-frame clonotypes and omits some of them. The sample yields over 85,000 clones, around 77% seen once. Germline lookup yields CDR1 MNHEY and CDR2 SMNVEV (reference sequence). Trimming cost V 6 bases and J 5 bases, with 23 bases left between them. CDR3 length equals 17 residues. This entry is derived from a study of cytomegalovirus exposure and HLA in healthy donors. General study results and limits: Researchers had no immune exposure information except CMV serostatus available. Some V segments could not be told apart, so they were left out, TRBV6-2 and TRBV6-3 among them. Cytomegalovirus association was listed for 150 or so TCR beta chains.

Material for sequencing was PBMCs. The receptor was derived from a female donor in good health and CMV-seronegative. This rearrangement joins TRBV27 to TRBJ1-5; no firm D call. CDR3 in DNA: TGTGCCAGCAGCCCTTCGGGGTCGCGGGGTCCCCATCAGCCCCAGCATTTT. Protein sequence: CASSPSGSRGPHQPQHF.